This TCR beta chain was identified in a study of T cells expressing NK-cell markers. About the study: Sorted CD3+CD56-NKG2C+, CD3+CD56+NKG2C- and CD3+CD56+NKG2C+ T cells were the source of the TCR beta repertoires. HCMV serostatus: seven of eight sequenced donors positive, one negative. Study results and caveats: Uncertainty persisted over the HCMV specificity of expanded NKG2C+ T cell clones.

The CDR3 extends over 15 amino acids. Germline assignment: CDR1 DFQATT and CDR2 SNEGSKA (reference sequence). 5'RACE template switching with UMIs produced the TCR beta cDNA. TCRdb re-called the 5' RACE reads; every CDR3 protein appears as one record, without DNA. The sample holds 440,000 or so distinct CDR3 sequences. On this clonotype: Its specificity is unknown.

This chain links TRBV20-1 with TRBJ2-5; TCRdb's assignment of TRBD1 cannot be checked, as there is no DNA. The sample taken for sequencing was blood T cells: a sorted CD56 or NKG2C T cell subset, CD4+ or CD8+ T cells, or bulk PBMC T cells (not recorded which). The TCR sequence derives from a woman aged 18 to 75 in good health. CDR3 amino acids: CSAGKDRVGQETQYF.